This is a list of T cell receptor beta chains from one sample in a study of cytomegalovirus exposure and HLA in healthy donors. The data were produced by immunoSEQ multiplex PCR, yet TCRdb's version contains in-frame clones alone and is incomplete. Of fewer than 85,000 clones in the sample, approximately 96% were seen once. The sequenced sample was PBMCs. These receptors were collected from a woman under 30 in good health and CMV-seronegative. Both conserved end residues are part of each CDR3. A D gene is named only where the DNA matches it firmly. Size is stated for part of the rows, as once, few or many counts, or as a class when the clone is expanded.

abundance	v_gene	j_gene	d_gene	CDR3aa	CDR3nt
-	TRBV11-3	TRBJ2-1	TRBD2	CASSLGLALEQFF	TGTGCCAGCAGCTTAGGACTAGCCCTCGAGCAGTTCTTC
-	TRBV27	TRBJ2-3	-	CASRQVGTDTQYF	TGTGCCAGCAGGCAGGTGGGCACAGATACGCAGTATTTT
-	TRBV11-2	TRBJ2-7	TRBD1	CASSPTGGISYEQYF	TGTGCCAGCAGCCCGACAGGGGGCATATCCTACGAGCAGTACTTC
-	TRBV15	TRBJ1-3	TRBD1	CATSRGRVGRGRSSGNTIYF	TGTGCCACCAGCAGAGGGAGGGTCGGCAGGGGGCGAAGCTCTGGAAACACCATATATTTT
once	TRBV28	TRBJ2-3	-	CASSWATPDTQYF	TGTGCCAGCAGTTGGGCTACTCCCGATACGCAGTATTTT
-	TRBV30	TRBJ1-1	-	CAWKVQMNTEAFF	TGTGCCTGGAAAGTGCAGATGAACACTGAAGCTTTCTTT
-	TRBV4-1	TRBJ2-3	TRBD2	CASSQPTSGRVRDTQYF	TGCGCCAGCAGCCAGCCTACTAGCGGGAGGGTTAGAGATACGCAGTATTTT
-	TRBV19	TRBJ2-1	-	CASSATSGQGNEQFF	TGTGCCAGTAGCGCGACTAGCGGACAGGGCAATGAGCAGTTCTTC
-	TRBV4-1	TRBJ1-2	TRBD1	CASSPEGAFYGYTF	TGCGCCAGCAGCCCAGAGGGGGCATTCTATGGCTACACCTTC
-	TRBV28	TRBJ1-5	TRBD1	CASSTVLGQGGGQPQHF	TGTGCCAGCAGTACCGTTTTGGGACAGGGTGGGGGTCAGCCCCAGCATTTT
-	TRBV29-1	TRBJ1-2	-	CSVDSTTVSNYGYTF	TGCAGCGTTGATTCGACGACAGTATCAAACTATGGCTACACCTTC
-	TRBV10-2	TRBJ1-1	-	CASSLPGGSRTEAFF	TGCGCCAGCAGCCTACCGGGGGGTTCGAGGACTGAAGCTTTCTTT
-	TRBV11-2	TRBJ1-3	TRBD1	CASSLAGRGQGFAGNTIYF	TGTGCCAGCAGCTTAGCGGGGCGTGGACAGGGCTTTGCTGGAAACACCATATATTTT
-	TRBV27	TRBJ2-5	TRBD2	CASSPPLGRGGRAPSETQYF	TGTGCCAGCAGTCCCCCCTTGGGTCGTGGCGGGAGGGCCCCTTCGGAGACCCAGTACTTC
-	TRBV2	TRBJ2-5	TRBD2	CASSDGGGGPGETQYF	TGTGCCAGCAGTGATGGGGGGGGAGGGCCGGGAGAGACCCAGTACTTC
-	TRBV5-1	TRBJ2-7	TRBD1	CASSLEQGLFEYEQYF	TGCGCCAGCAGCTTGGAACAGGGGCTGTTTGAGTACGAGCAGTACTTC
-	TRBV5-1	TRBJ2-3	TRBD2	CASSFSILGLAGRTDTQYF	TGCGCCAGCAGCTTTAGTATTTTGGGACTAGCGGGAAGGACAGATACGCAGTATTTT
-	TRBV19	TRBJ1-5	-	CASTQRLGGPSNQPQHF	TGTGCCAGTACCCAAAGGTTGGGGGGGCCCAGCAATCAGCCCCAGCATTTT
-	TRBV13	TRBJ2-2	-	CASSPRGSGELFF	TGTGCCAGCAGCCCCAGGGGAAGCGGGGAGCTGTTTTTT
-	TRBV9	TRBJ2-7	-	CASSVEGGGEQYF	TGTGCCAGCAGCGTAGAAGGGGGGGGAGAGCAGTACTTC
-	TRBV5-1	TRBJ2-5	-	CASSRGTDHNPYF	TGCGCCAGCAGCCGGGGGACAGATCATAATCCGTACTTC
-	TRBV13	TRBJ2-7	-	CASSLQVYEQYF	TGTGCCAGCAGCTTACAGGTCTACGAGCAGTACTTC
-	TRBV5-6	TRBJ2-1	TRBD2	CASSAGLADYNEQFF	TGTGCCAGCAGCGCAGGACTAGCGGACTACAATGAGCAGTTCTTC
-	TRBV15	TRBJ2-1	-	CATSMAQQGTIGSGCPDNEQFF	TGTGCCACCTCAATGGCCCAGCAGGGTACCATAGGATCAGGCTGTCCTGACAATGAGCAGTTCTTC
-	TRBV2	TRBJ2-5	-	CASKGGTGTQETQYF	TGTGCCAGCAAAGGGGGAACAGGGACCCAAGAGACCCAGTACTTC
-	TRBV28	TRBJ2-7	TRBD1	CASSLRQGTYEQYF	TGTGCCAGCAGTCTGAGACAGGGTACCTACGAGCAGTACTTC
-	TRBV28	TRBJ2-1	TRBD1	CASSFAGTGGGDEQFF	TGTGCCAGCAGTTTTGCCGGGACAGGGGGCGGAGATGAGCAGTTCTTC
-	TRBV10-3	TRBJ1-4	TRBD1	CAIRSGQGDEKLFF	TGTGCCATCAGATCGGGACAGGGGGATGAAAAACTGTTTTTT
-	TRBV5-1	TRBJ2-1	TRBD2	CASSFGTSGRSGYNEQFF	TGCGCCAGCAGCTTTGGGACTAGCGGGAGAAGTGGCTACAATGAGCAGTTCTTC
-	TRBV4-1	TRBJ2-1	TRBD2	CASSQLGGSNNEQFF	TGCGCCAGCAGCCAACTTGGCGGGAGCAACAATGAGCAGTTCTTC
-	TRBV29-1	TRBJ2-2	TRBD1	CSVETGQGRTGELFF	TGCAGCGTTGAAACGGGACAGGGTCGAACCGGGGAGCTGTTTTTT
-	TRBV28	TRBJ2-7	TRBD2	CASSGGLAGIYEQYF	TGTGCCAGCAGTGGAGGGCTAGCGGGAATCTACGAGCAGTACTTC
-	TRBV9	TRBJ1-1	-	CASSVAAGDTEAFF	TGTGCCAGCAGCGTAGCGGCAGGGGACACTGAAGCTTTCTTT
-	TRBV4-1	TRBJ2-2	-	CASSPIQSGELFF	TGCGCCAGCAGCCCCATTCAGTCCGGGGAGCTGTTTTTT
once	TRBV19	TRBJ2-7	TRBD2	CASSPELAGVPEQYF	TGTGCCAGTAGTCCCGAGCTAGCGGGAGTTCCTGAGCAGTACTTC
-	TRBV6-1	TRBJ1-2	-	CASSEAQQGKDYGYTF	TGTGCCAGCAGTGAAGCGCAACAGGGAAAGGACTATGGCTACACCTTC
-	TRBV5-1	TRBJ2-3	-	CASSLNRPDTQYF	TGCGCCAGCAGTCTTAACAGACCAGATACGCAGTATTTT
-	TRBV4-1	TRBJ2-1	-	CASSQGAGFYNEQFF	TGCGCCAGCAGCCAAGGGGCGGGCTTCTACAATGAGCAGTTCTTC
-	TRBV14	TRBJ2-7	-	CASSQEADSGYEQYF	TGTGCCAGCAGCCAAGAAGCGGACAGTGGGTACGAGCAGTACTTC
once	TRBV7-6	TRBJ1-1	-	CASSFQENTEAFF	TGTGCCAGCAGCTTTCAGGAGAACACTGAAGCTTTCTTT
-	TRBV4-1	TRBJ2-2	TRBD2	CASARLAGEGTGELFF	TGCGCCAGTGCGCGACTAGCGGGAGAGGGTACCGGGGAGCTGTTTTTT
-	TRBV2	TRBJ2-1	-	CASEKTTRYNEQFF	TGTGCCAGCGAGAAGACGACACGCTACAATGAGCAGTTCTTC
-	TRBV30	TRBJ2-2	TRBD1	CALDRDTGELFF	TGTGCCCTTGACAGGGACACCGGGGAGCTGTTTTTT
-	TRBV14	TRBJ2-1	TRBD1	CASSQAGTGSHNEQFF	TGTGCCAGCAGCCAAGCAGGGACAGGGAGCCACAATGAGCAGTTCTTC
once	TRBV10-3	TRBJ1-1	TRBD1	CAIRETGKTEAFF	TGTGCCATCAGGGAGACAGGGAAGACTGAAGCTTTCTTT
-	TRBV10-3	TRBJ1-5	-	CAISETVGDSNQPQHF	TGTGCCATCAGTGAGACCGTAGGGGATAGCAATCAGCCCCAGCATTTT
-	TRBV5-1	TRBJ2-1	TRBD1	CASSLGTGRRDRLYNEQFF	TGCGCCAGCAGCTTGGGAACGGGGAGAAGGGACAGGCTTTACAATGAGCAGTTCTTC
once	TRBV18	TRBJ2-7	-	CASSPPVSRDEQYF	TGTGCCAGCTCACCACCGGTCAGCAGGGATGAGCAGTACTTC
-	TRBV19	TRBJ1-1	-	CASNQGSMNTEAFF	TGTGCCAGTAATCAGGGTAGTATGAACACTGAAGCTTTCTTT
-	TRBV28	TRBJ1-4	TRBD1	CASTTGGAKTNEKLFF	TGTGCCAGCACCACAGGGGGCGCGAAGACTAATGAAAAACTGTTTTTT
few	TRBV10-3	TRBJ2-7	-	CATLGGSYEQYF	TGTGCCACCCTCGGGGGCTCCTACGAGCAGTACTTC
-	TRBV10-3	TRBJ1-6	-	CAISEQGLGNSPLHF	TGTGCCATCAGCGAACAGGGTCTGGGTAATTCACCCCTCCACTTT
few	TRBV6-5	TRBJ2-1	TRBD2	CASRLLAGGYNEQFF	TGTGCCAGCAGACTTCTAGCGGGAGGATACAATGAGCAGTTCTTC